Listed below are T cell receptor beta chains from one sample, sequenced in a study of blood T cell repertoires in COVID-19. Generated by immunoSEQ multiplex PCR, the TCRdb table keeps only in-frame clones and is missing some. The sample has 150,000 or so clones; 82% are singletons. Sequencing was performed on peripheral blood. The origin of the receptors is a woman in her forties with COVID-19, enrolled during active disease. Both conserved end residues are part of each CDR3. The D gene is left open where the match is weak. The size field is filled for only some rows; it gives once, few, many or a size class.

>NA|TRBJ2-1|TRBV18|NA
CASSPALSGDNEQFF
TGTGCCAGCTCACCAGCCCTATCAGGGGACAATGAGCAGTTCTTC
>TRBD2|TRBJ2-5|TRBV2|NA
CASSEVAGGETQYF
TGTGCCAGCAGTGAAGTTGCGGGGGGCGAGACCCAGTACTTC
>NA|TRBJ2-3|TRBV7-2|NA
CASSLAVGAGQYF
TGTGCCAGCAGCTTAGCGGTGGGGGCCGGGCAGTATTTT
>TRBD2|TRBJ2-3|TRBV20-1|NA
CSARDSGRAPDTQYF
TGCAGTGCTCGTGACAGCGGGAGGGCCCCAGATACGCAGTATTTT
>NA|TRBJ2-7|TRBV11-2|NA
CASSPQFAYEQYF
TGTGCCAGCAGCCCCCAGTTTGCCTACGAGCAGTACTTC
>TRBD1|TRBJ1-2|TRBV30|NA
CAWKQGLGGYTF
TGTGCCTGGAAACAGGGGTTAGGTGGCTACACCTTC
>NA|TRBJ2-1|TRBV7-6|NA
CASSLRASYNEQFF
TGTGCCAGCAGCTTGAGGGCCTCCTACAATGAGCAGTTCTTC
>TRBD2|TRBJ2-1|TRBV19|NA
CATNSGRVNEQFF
TGTGCCACGAATAGCGGGAGAGTCAATGAGCAGTTCTTC
>TRBD1|TRBJ2-3|TRBV6-5|NA
CASSSPGQDTQYF
TGTGCCAGCAGTAGTCCGGGACAGGATACGCAGTATTTT
>TRBD1|TRBJ2-2|TRBV7-9|NA
CASSPHRGGTGELFF
TGTGCCAGCAGCCCACACAGGGGTGGTACCGGGGAGCTGTTTTTT
>NA|TRBJ2-2|TRBV19|NA
CATLPLGQTGELFF
TGTGCCACCCTACCCTTAGGACAGACCGGGGAGCTGTTTTTT
>NA|TRBJ2-3|TRBV18|NA
CASSRGVTDTQYF
TGTGCCAGCTCACGCGGGGTCACAGATACGCAGTATTTT
>NA|TRBJ1-4|TRBV6-5|NA
CASVRGPNEKLFF
TGTGCCAGCGTCAGGGGACCTAATGAAAAACTGTTTTTT
>TRBD1|TRBJ2-2|TRBV24-1|once
CATSQGATTGELFF
TGTGCCACCAGTCAGGGGGCGACCACCGGGGAGCTGTTTTTT
>TRBD1|TRBJ2-2|TRBV5-4|few
CASTRDRSSTGELFF
TGTGCCAGCACTAGGGACAGGAGTTCCACCGGGGAGCTGTTTTTT
>TRBD1|TRBJ1-1|TRBV27|NA
CASSLSTGRNTEAFF
TGTGCCAGCAGTTTATCGACAGGGCGGAACACTGAAGCTTTCTTT
>NA|TRBJ1-3|TRBV4-1|NA
CASSPRGPDRPWGNTIYF
TGCGCCAGCAGCCCACGAGGGCCTGACCGTCCTTGGGGAAACACCATATATTTT
>NA|TRBJ1-2|TRBV11-2|NA
CASSAGQSYGYTF
TGTGCCAGCAGCGCCGGACAGAGCTATGGCTACACCTTC
>TRBD1|TRBJ2-3|TRBV14|NA
CASSQPTGLADTQYF
TGTGCCAGCAGCCAACCGACAGGGCTCGCAGATACGCAGTATTTT
>NA|TRBJ2-1|TRBV28|NA
CASSFRGSYNEQFF
TGTGCCAGCAGTTTTAGAGGCTCCTACAATGAGCAGTTCTTC
>NA|TRBJ2-5|TRBV30|NA
CAWSVVADQETQYF
TGTGCCTGGAGTGTAGTAGCGGATCAAGAGACCCAGTACTTC
>NA|TRBJ2-5|TRBV7-3|NA
CASSLVPQETQYF
TGTGCCAGCAGCTTAGTCCCACAAGAGACCCAGTACTTC
>TRBD1|TRBJ1-1|TRBV7-2|NA
CASSSKQGAPVTEAFF
TGTGCCAGCAGCTCAAAGCAGGGGGCGCCGGTCACTGAAGCTTTCTTT
>TRBD2|TRBJ2-3|TRBV20-1|few
CSASSVAGRSTGTQYF
TGCAGTGCTAGTTCGGTAGCGGGACGATCAACAGGCACGCAGTATTTT
>NA|TRBJ2-3|TRBV10-1|NA
CASSESNEWDTQYF
TGCGCCAGCAGTGAGTCGAACGAGTGGGATACGCAGTATTTT
>NA|TRBJ2-5|TRBV10-3|few
CAISESNGRETQYF
TGTGCCATCAGTGAGTCGAACGGGAGAGAGACCCAGTACTTC
>TRBD2|TRBJ2-1|TRBV2|NA
CASRPPGLIYNEQFF
TGTGCCAGCAGACCCCCGGGACTAATCTACAATGAGCAGTTCTTC
>NA|TRBJ1-6|TRBV19|NA
CASSLVGALGNSPLHF
TGTGCCAGTAGCTTAGTAGGGGCGCTTGGTAATTCACCCCTCCACTTT
>NA|TRBJ1-1|TRBV28|once
CASSKGVRNTEAFF
TGTGCCAGCAGCAAGGGGGTGAGGAACACTGAAGCTTTCTTT
>TRBD2|TRBJ2-1|TRBV5-6|NA
CASSSTLTSGSYNEQFF
TGTGCCAGCAGCTCAACCCTGACTAGCGGGAGTTACAATGAGCAGTTCTTC
>TRBD2|TRBJ2-5|TRBV29-1|NA
CSVLAGGQTQYF
TGCAGCGTCTTAGCGGGGGGGCAGACCCAGTACTTC
>NA|TRBJ1-2|TRBV11-2|once
CASSPYFGGIGGYGYTF
TGTGCCAGCAGCCCGTACTTCGGAGGAATTGGTGGCTATGGCTACACCTTC
>TRBD2|TRBJ2-1|TRBV7-8|NA
CASSLFGQVGTRSYNEQFF
TGTGCCAGCAGCTTATTTGGCCAGGTAGGGACTAGGTCCTACAATGAGCAGTTCTTC
>TRBD1|TRBJ2-5|TRBV5-8|NA
CASSYMGQGGRETQYF
TGTGCCAGCAGCTATATGGGACAGGGCGGGCGAGAGACCCAGTACTTC
>NA|TRBJ2-2|TRBV28|NA
CASTSPITGELFF
TGTGCCAGCACTAGCCCAATCACCGGGGAGCTGTTTTTT
>TRBD2|TRBJ2-1|TRBV10-3|NA
CAISDPGLARNEQFF
TGTGCCATCAGTGACCCCGGACTAGCTCGGAATGAGCAGTTCTTC
>NA|TRBJ1-5|TRBV27|NA
CASRGVSNQPQHF
TGTGCCAGCAGAGGGGTTTCCAATCAGCCCCAGCATTTT
>TRBD1|TRBJ1-1|TRBV10-2|NA
CASRGQVYTEAFF
TGCGCCAGCAGGGGACAGGTTTACACTGAAGCTTTCTTT
>NA|TRBJ1-5|TRBV9|NA
CASSVGGIGNQPQHF
TGTGCCAGCAGCGTAGGAGGAATCGGCAATCAGCCCCAGCATTTT
>NA|TRBJ2-1|TRBV4-2|NA
CASSYAGQGGYNEQFF
TGTGCCAGCAGCTACGCGGGGCAGGGGGGCTACAATGAGCAGTTCTTC
>TRBD1|TRBJ2-1|TRBV6-1|NA
CASSEGTGRITNEQFF
TGTGCCAGCAGTGAAGGGACAGGTCGCATTACCAATGAGCAGTTCTTC
>TRBD1|TRBJ2-3|TRBV7-3|NA
CASSWTGGNEDTQYF
TGTGCCAGCAGCTGGACAGGGGGCAACGAAGATACGCAGTATTTT
>NA|TRBJ2-5|TRBV10-2|many
CASSAGVETQYF
TGCGCCAGCAGTGCCGGGGTCGAGACCCAGTACTTC
>NA|TRBJ2-1|TRBV6-4|NA
CASSESGIGGNEQFF
TGTGCCAGCAGTGAATCGGGTATCGGGGGCAATGAGCAGTTCTTC
>TRBD2|TRBJ2-5|TRBV5-4|NA
CASSYYSGGGTQYF
TGTGCCAGCAGCTATTATTCGGGGGGTGGGACCCAGTACTTC
>NA|TRBJ2-2|TRBV9|few
CASSSLQAGELFF
TGTGCCAGCAGCTCCTTACAGGCCGGGGAGCTGTTTTTT
>NA|TRBJ2-7|TRBV14|NA
CASSQEPTGTSEQYF
TGTGCCAGCAGCCAAGAACCCACAGGGACCTCCGAGCAGTACTTC
>NA|TRBJ2-2|TRBV11-2|NA
CASSFGATGELFF
TGTGCCAGCAGCTTTGGGGCGACCGGGGAGCTGTTTTTT
>TRBD1|TRBJ2-1|TRBV9|NA
CASSGSGTGTHEQFF
TGTGCCAGCAGCGGGAGTGGGACAGGGACACATGAGCAGTTCTTC
>NA|TRBJ1-2|TRBV5-6|NA
CASSFIYGYTF
TGTGCCAGCAGCTTCATCTATGGCTACACCTTC
>NA|TRBJ2-1|TRBV11-3|NA
CASSSSSYNEQFF
TGTGCCAGCAGCTCCTCCTCCTACAATGAGCAGTTCTTC
>NA|TRBJ2-2|TRBV7-2|NA
CASSVLINTGELFF
TGTGCCAGCAGCGTACTTATTAACACCGGGGAGCTGTTTTTT
>NA|TRBJ2-1|TRBV7-9|NA
CASSPLGNNEQFF
TGTGCCAGCAGCCCTCTAGGTAACAATGAGCAGTTCTTC
>NA|TRBJ2-5|TRBV10-3|NA
CAISEDREVETQYF
TGTGCCATCAGTGAAGACAGGGAGGTAGAGACCCAGTACTTC
>TRBD2|TRBJ2-3|TRBV5-1|NA
CASSLVGGNTDTQYF
TGCGCCAGCAGCTTGGTGGGGGGGAACACAGATACGCAGTATTTT
>TRBD1|TRBJ1-1|TRBV11-2|NA
CASSLALGQVNTEAFF
TGTGCCAGCAGCTTAGCCCTCGGACAGGTAAACACTGAAGCTTTCTTT
>TRBD2|TRBJ2-3|TRBV19|once
CASSPSGSGDTQYF
TGTGCCAGTAGTCCTAGCGGGAGTGGAGATACGCAGTATTTT
>NA|TRBJ1-1|TRBV20-1|NA
CSASRPSNTEAFF
TGCAGTGCTAGTCGTCCTTCGAACACTGAAGCTTTCTTT